This T cell receptor (beta chain) is from a study of a mutant IDH1 vaccine in newly diagnosed glioma. Study-wide background: Antecedent treatment encompassed radiotherapy, temozolomide, or their combination; the majority received both. Study-wide results and caveats: Immune responses induced by vaccination arose in 90% to 95% of the patients.

A few counts support this clone. Its antigen is unidentified. CDR3 length equals 15 residues. V was cut by 4 bases and J by 0 bases, with 11 bases left in between. In germline, CDR1 is SGHNT, CDR2 YYREEE (reference sequence). Method: immunoSEQ multiplex PCR; TCRdb's copy keeps in-frame clones and lacks some. The table shows 58,000 or so clones, with around 87% occurring only once. Sample time point: week 23, last vaccination. Every vaccine dose comprised 300 ug of mutant IDH1 20-mer peptide plus topical imiquimod. The material sequenced was PBMCs, taken from a glioma patient whose treatment included an IDH1 peptide vaccine. The clonotype comes from a man aged 40-50 years with glioma. This rearrangement joins TRBV5-4 to TRBJ1-3; D might be TRBD1 (6 bases). CDR3 DNA sequence: TGTGCCAGCAGCCCAGGACAGACCTCTGGAAACACCATATATTTT. It is translated as CASSPGQTSGNTIYF.